This paragraph covers one TCR beta chain sequence. Its antigen is still unknown. The input lacks base qualities; no much larger clone sits a single base away. The CDR1 and CDR2 encoded by the germline V gene are SNHLY and FYNNEI. Taken from cysteine to phenylalanine, the CDR3 has 13 residues. Just the 39-base CDR3 DNA is kept, in frame starting at base 1. Trimming accounts for 6 bases at V and 5 bases at J, while the number of junction bases matched to no gene is 3. The CDR3 regions of human TCRbeta chains were analyzed by immunosequencing. In the authors' own workflow: TCRs in the repertoires were matched against a reference library of SARS-CoV-2-specific TCRs that had been generated with the MIRA antigen-specificity platform. Breadth was defined as the fraction of unique TCRs that were SARS-CoV-2-associated. Depth was defined as the fraction of total T cells that were SARS-CoV-2-associated. Using the MIRA data, each spike-specific TCR was assigned both to the spike region to which the TCR was reactive and to a CD4 or CD8 class. Log10-transformed breadth and depth values were compared by one-way ANOVA with Sidak's multiple comparisons tests. Drawn from immuneACCESS, this table holds only the in-frame rearrangements with V and J called that TCRdb kept. Clones are partly lost; checked studies trace under half to an unresolved V gene and leave the rest unexplained. The V and J calls and clone size are taken from that table; D and trimming were inferred from the DNA. Present in this sample are fewer than 150,000 clones, around 93% of which were seen just once. Under 9% of the sample is taken by the ten largest.

The data were obtained in a study of T cell responses to AZD1222 COVID-19 vaccine (dated by TCRdb to about 2021). A note on the overall study: A total of roughly 240 trial participants underwent TCR sequencing, of whom 200 to 220 received two doses of AZD1222 and about 26 received two doses of the MenACWY control vaccine. Trial participants were enrolled by age into subgroups of 18-55, 56-69 and 70-plus years, and around 150, 28 and 57 TCR-sequenced participants, respectively, were included in these subgroups. Summary of the overall study and its limitations: A significant rise in spike-specific TCR breadth and depth was observed after two AZD1222 doses relative to day 0 and relative to MenACWY recipients. Participants were mostly white British, with more females than males. The authors suggested clonal diversity may have been underestimated. Nearly half of unique spike-specific TCRs reportedly recognized epitopes outside regions mutated in the B.1.351 and B.1.1.7 variants. Only a handful of AZD1222 recipients were SARS-CoV-2 seropositive at baseline, limiting conclusions about previously exposed vaccinees. The 56-69-year group was small, and its depth increase did not reach significance, likely because of low power. The vaccine-associated CD4 TCRs covered the entire spike protein, and the dominant responses fell in regions 160-218 and 743-854. Because no day 14 peak-response samples were available, the repertoires could be characterized only after the peak T cell response.

The sample's time point label, in plain terms: about 28 days (+/-7) after the second vaccine dose. AZD1222 recipients whose second dose came at about 4 weeks and those whose second dose came at about 12 weeks were combined into one group, since spike-specific TCR depth and breadth did not differ between the two schedules. Vaccinee samples were obtained from the UK trials COV001 and COV002, which included a single-blind randomized controlled phase 2/3 trial of AZD1222 (ChAdOx1 nCoV-19) in healthy adults. For TCRbeta chain sequencing, PBMC samples from trial participants were taken at day 0 and at day 28 after the second dose.

The source material was peripheral blood, sampled 28 days after the second AZD1222 dose. The sequence came from an adult who received the AZD1222 COVID-19 vaccine. The chain is made from TRBV2 and TRBJ1-5, with TRBD1 identical over 8 junction bases. CDR3 reads: CASRSQGDQPQHF. The DNA is TGTGCCAGCAGGTCACAGGGGGATCAGCCCCAGCATTTT.